What follows is one T cell receptor beta chain and its context. The protocol was immunoSEQ multiplex PCR, while the TCRdb copy is restricted to in-frame clones and leaves out a portion. In the table there are 310,000 or so clones, roughly 86% of which are singletons. Germline CDR1 reads KGHSH; CDR2 reads LQKENI. The CDR3 is 15 residues long. V gave up 3 bases and J gave up 2 bases, with 11 bases separating them. This specimen comes from a study of blood T cell repertoires in COVID-19. Seattle enrolled patients during active infection and tracked them longitudinally. The sequence was collected from a man younger than 40 with COVID-19, enrolled during active disease. The sequenced material came from peripheral blood. V and J are TRBV18 and TRBJ2-1; unclear D gene. The CDR3 DNA reads TGTGCCAGCTCACCGGTAGCTGTAACCTACAATGAGCAGTTCTTC. Residues: CASSPVAVTYNEQFF.